This T cell receptor (beta chain) was profiled in a study of brain T cells in children with intractable seizures. The protocol was immunoSEQ multiplex PCR, while the TCRdb copy is restricted to in-frame clones and leaves out a portion. There are some 62,000 clones in the sample; 90% to 96% occur only once, and 0.3% to 0.4% lies in the top ten. The CDR3 covers 15 residues. Trimming shortened V by 4 bases and J by 0 bases, and 15 bases separated the two germline ends. Per the germline V gene, CDR1 is SQVTM and CDR2 is ANQGSEA. The starting material was peripheral blood, obtained at surgery. This sequence joins TRBV29-1 and TRBJ1-1, with D tentatively TRBD1 (6 bases). This clonotype was obtained from a boy younger than two with focal cortical dysplasia and intractable seizures. The CDR3 coding sequence is TGCAGCGTTGTGAGGTTGGACAGTGTGAACACTGAAGCTTTCTTT. Its translation is CSVVRLDSVNTEAFF. Looking up the rest from reference TRBV29-1 and TRBJ1-1 gives the full variable domain: SAVISQKPSRDICQRGTSLTIQCQVDSQVTMMFWYRQQPGQSLTLIATANQGSEATYESGFVIDKFPISRPNLTFSTLTVSNMSPEDSSIYLCSVVRLDSVNTEAFFGQGTRLTVV.